This is a list of T cell receptor beta chains from one sample in a study of blood T cell repertoires in COVID-19. Profiling relied on immunoSEQ multiplex PCR, and the TCRdb table lists in-frame clones only, not all of them. Here the sample spans some 17,000 clones, approximately 89% being singletons. Sequenced input: peripheral blood. The source is a man in his sixties with active COVID-19. The CDR3 runs from the conserved cysteine through the conserved F or W. D genes are given only for firm matches. Size values are once, few and many counts, or a class for expanded clones, and some rows have none.

J	size	V	D	CDR3	DNA
TRBJ1-1	.	TRBV7-9	.	CASSLMADTEAFF	TGTGCCAGCAGCTTAATGGCGGACACTGAAGCTTTCTTT
TRBJ2-3	medium-sized	TRBV11-2	.	CASSLEFAGTTDTQYF	TGTGCCAGCAGCTTAGAATTCGCGGGTACCACAGATACGCAGTATTTT
TRBJ1-2	few	TRBV6-6	.	CASSPHLLERGVHGIYGYTF	TGTGCCAGCAGTCCACATTTGTTGGAACGCGGGGTACACGGGATCTATGGCTACACCTTC
TRBJ2-2	.	TRBV10-3	.	CAIRITESTGELFF	TGTGCCATCAGAATCACAGAGTCCACCGGGGAGCTGTTTTTT
TRBJ2-1	.	TRBV14	.	CASSQKRLGLTSIDSFEQFF	TGTGCCAGCAGCCAAAAAAGACTAGGACTAACTTCCATTGATTCGTTTGAGCAGTTCTTC
TRBJ1-5	few	TRBV2	.	CASSVATANQPQHF	TGTGCCAGCAGTGTGGCCACAGCAAATCAGCCCCAGCATTTT
TRBJ2-1	.	TRBV7-3	.	CASSPTPGGRSSYNEQFF	TGTGCCAGCAGCCCAACCCCTGGCGGCCGAAGCTCCTACAATGAGCAGTTCTTC
TRBJ2-3	.	TRBV12-3/TRBV12-4	.	CASRTRDTQYF	TGTGCCAGCAGAACGAGGGATACGCAGTATTTT
TRBJ1-2	few	TRBV12-3/TRBV12-4	.	CASTRTVGYGYTF	TGTGCCAGCACCCGTACAGTAGGCTATGGCTACACCTTC
TRBJ1-5	.	TRBV19	.	CASSMSINQPQHF	TGTGCCAGTAGTATGAGTATCAATCAGCCCCAGCATTTT
TRBJ2-2	.	TRBV5-1	.	CASSLAPGAGELFF	TGCGCCAGCAGCTTGGCCCCAGGGGCCGGGGAGCTGTTTTTT
TRBJ1-1	few	TRBV4-1	.	CASSQGRGNTEAFF	TGCGCCAGCAGCCAAGGACGGGGGAACACTGAAGCTTTCTTT
TRBJ2-5	.	TRBV11-2	.	CASSSAGRETQYF	TGTGCCAGCAGCTCTGCGGGGCGGGAGACCCAGTACTTC
TRBJ1-1	.	TRBV5-6	TRBD1	CASSKWVSQGVDEAFF	TGTGCCAGCAGTAAGTGGGTTTCACAGGGGGTTGATGAAGCTTTCTTT
TRBJ2-5	.	TRBV2	TRBD1	CASRRTGEETQYF	TGTGCCAGCAGACGGACAGGGGAAGAGACCCAGTACTTC
TRBJ2-7	.	TRBV10-3	.	CAARDYYEQYF	TGTGCCGCCAGAGACTACTACGAGCAGTACTTC
TRBJ1-2	.	TRBV6-6	TRBD1	CASSGQGWDYGYTF	TGTGCCAGCAGCGGACAGGGGTGGGACTATGGCTACACCTTC
TRBJ1-2	.	TRBV6-5	TRBD1	CASSPGQGRGYTF	TGTGCCAGCAGCCCCGGACAGGGTCGGGGCTACACCTTC
TRBJ2-4	.	TRBV19	TRBD1	CASRDSLAKNIQYF	TGTGCCAGTCGGGACAGTTTAGCCAAAAACATTCAGTACTTC
TRBJ1-5	once	TRBV6-5	.	CASSYSRFQPQHF	TGTGCCAGCAGTTACTCGAGGTTTCAGCCCCAGCATTTT
TRBJ2-3	once	TRBV11-2	TRBD2	CASSLGGGHLTDTQYF	TGTGCCAGCAGCTTAGGCGGGGGTCATCTCACAGATACGCAGTATTTT
TRBJ1-1	.	TRBV29-1	TRBD1	CSVTGAFF	TGCAGCGTGACAGGGGCTTTCTTT
TRBJ1-2	.	TRBV19	.	CASSIPGLRANYGYTF	TGTGCCAGTAGTATTCCCGGGTTGAGGGCTAACTATGGCTACACCTTC
TRBJ2-2	once	TRBV7-2	.	CASSLNQVLNTGELFF	TGTGCCAGCAGCTTGAACCAGGTTCTGAACACCGGGGAGCTGTTTTTT
TRBJ1-5	.	TRBV19	.	CASSIRGGNQPQHF	TGTGCCAGTAGTATCCGGGGTGGCAATCAGCCCCAGCATTTT
TRBJ2-3	few	TRBV5-1	TRBD1	CASSSGQRTDTQYF	TGCGCCAGCAGTTCGGGACAGCGCACAGATACGCAGTATTTT
TRBJ1-1	.	TRBV27	.	CASSLSAGGVTEAFF	TGTGCCAGCAGTTTATCGGCGGGGGGAGTGACTGAAGCTTTCTTT
TRBJ2-5	.	TRBV7-9	TRBD2	CASSEKGGGVQETQYF	TGTGCCAGCAGCGAAAAAGGCGGGGGGGTTCAAGAGACCCAGTACTTC
TRBJ2-3	.	TRBV15	.	CATSRVLEDTQYF	TGTGCCACCAGCAGAGTGTTGGAGGATACGCAGTATTTT
TRBJ2-4	.	TRBV28	.	CASSSPGQAKNIQYF	TGTGCCAGCAGTTCACCAGGGCAAGCCAAAAACATTCAGTACTTC
TRBJ1-6	.	TRBV19	.	CASSADSYRNSPLHF	TGTGCCAGTAGTGCGGACAGTTACCGTAATTCACCCCTCCACTTT
TRBJ1-2	.	TRBV9	TRBD1	CASSAPGTGVDGYTF	TGTGCCAGCAGCGCCCCCGGGACAGGGGTAGATGGCTACACCTTC
TRBJ2-5	once	TRBV28	TRBD2	CASSSHLGTSGDEGETQYF	TGTGCCAGCAGTTCCCACCTCGGGACTAGCGGGGACGAGGGGGAGACCCAGTACTTC
TRBJ1-1	.	TRBV7-6	.	CASSLVRGHNTEAFF	TGTGCCAGCAGCTTAGTCAGGGGACATAACACTGAAGCTTTCTTT
TRBJ2-5	few	TRBV6-2/TRBV6-3	TRBD2	CASSYLAENQETQYF	TGTGCCAGCAGTTACCTAGCGGAGAACCAAGAGACCCAGTACTTC
TRBJ2-3	.	TRBV6-5	.	CASKGAPGSDTQYF	TGTGCCAGCAAGGGAGCCCCGGGGTCAGATACGCAGTATTTT
TRBJ2-7	.	TRBV5-1	TRBD1	CASSLAGQVNEQYF	TGCGCCAGCAGCTTGGCGGGACAGGTCAACGAGCAGTACTTC
TRBJ1-2	.	TRBV7-9	.	CASSGRDKLRIGDYGYTF	TGTGCCAGCAGCGGACGGGACAAGCTGCGAATTGGAGACTATGGCTACACCTTC
TRBJ1-4	.	TRBV5-1	.	CASSLAATNEKLFF	TGCGCCAGCAGCTTGGCCGCAACTAATGAAAAACTGTTTTTT
TRBJ2-5	.	TRBV10-2	.	CASSEPTAVLETQYF	TGCGCCAGCAGTGAGCCGACAGCCGTTTTAGAGACCCAGTACTTC
TRBJ2-5	.	TRBV10-2	.	CASKVGGRETQYF	TGCGCCAGCAAGGTGGGGGGACGGGAGACCCAGTACTTC
TRBJ1-2	.	TRBV10-1	TRBD1	CASGGTGKDGYTF	TGCGCCAGCGGCGGGACAGGGAAGGATGGCTACACCTTC
TRBJ2-5	.	TRBV4-2	.	CASSQEGDGQETQYF	TGTGCCAGCAGCCAAGAAGGAGATGGTCAGGAGACCCAGTACTTC
TRBJ1-6	.	TRBV2	.	CASSPGSGRYSPLHF	TGTGCCAGCAGCCCGGGATCCGGGCGATATTCACCCCTCCACTTT
TRBJ2-6	.	TRBV19	.	CASSVRRDTPSGANVLTF	TGTGCCAGTAGTGTCCGCCGGGACACACCCTCTGGGGCCAACGTCCTGACTTTC
TRBJ1-1	once	TRBV6-6	.	CASSYSIRSGDTEAFF	TGTGCCAGCAGTTACTCGATAAGGAGTGGCGACACTGAAGCTTTCTTT